This TCR beta chain was recorded in a study of a mutant IDH1 vaccine in newly diagnosed glioma. Study details: Vaccinations, eight in total, occurred in weeks 1, 3, 5, 7, 11, 15, 19, 23. The first vaccination came 4-6 weeks after radiotherapy alone, or with temozolomide cycles. Every participant had undergone radiotherapy, temozolomide, or both before, and most underwent both. Study-wide results and caveats: Pseudoprogression appeared unlinked to shifts in leading peripheral T cell clonotypes.

Generated by immunoSEQ multiplex PCR, the TCRdb table keeps only in-frame clones and is missing some. In the table there are approximately 82,000 clones, almost 85% of which are singletons. The CDR3 has 12 amino acids. Germline V CDR1 and CDR2: MDHEN, SYDVKM. V lost 8 bases to trimming and J lost 2 bases, with 10 bases between them. As for this clone: The antigen is unknown.

The sample's time point: week 23, last vaccination. With topical imiquimod, each dose of the vaccine consisted of 300 ug of mutant IDH1 20-mer peptide. This specimen was PBMCs, taken from a glioma patient whose treatment included an IDH1 peptide vaccine. This rearrangement joins TRBV28 to TRBJ2-7, with D uncertain. This receptor was obtained from a man aged 30 to 45 with glioma. Some clones in this sample may be carry-over from other donors' samples. Here the CDR3 DNA reads TGTGCCAGCGGGTTTTCAACCTACGAGCAGTACTTC. It specifies CASGFSTYEQYF.